This T cell receptor (beta chain) was captured by sequencing in a study of shared clonotypes between healthy human individuals (TCRdb year 2020). At the level of the whole study: Three men and two women, aged 18 to 49 years, made up the cohort. Different laboratories and diverse techniques were used to prepare libraries and sequence TCR repertoires, to increase sequencing depth and limit assay-specific biases. The study deeply sequenced blood TCR repertoires of five healthy adults to estimate repertoire size and the extent of clonotype sharing between individuals. Between about 0.85 and 10 billion PBMCs per donor were obtained by leukapheresis. Per donor, three plates each were used for CD4 naive and CD4 memory, two for CD8 naive, and one for CD8 memory.

Using the deep immunoSEQ assay, TCR CDR3 regions were amplified from genomic DNA by multiplex PCR. Extracted genomic DNA from each cell subset was distributed evenly across all wells of several immunoSEQ 96-well plates, and each plate was treated as a replicate. For sorted subsets, around 200 ng genomic DNA, equal to approximately 30,000 T cell genomes, was loaded into each replicate PCR. The purified libraries were quantified using a Qubit 3.0 fluorometer, sized with a Bioanalyzer 2100, and then quantified again using the KAPA Library Quantification kit. Each immunoSEQ 96-well plate was sequenced on its own single-read 150-cycle Illumina NextSeq 550 flow cell. In the paper's pipeline: Because the immunoSEQ output included only junctional sequences and no quality scores, the filtering could not be the same as the filtering used for full-length reads. To assign V/J genes and CDR3, sequences were annotated against IMGT germline references using PyIR, a Python wrapper for IgBLAST v1.9. Reads were filtered out if the reads had weak V/J assignments (E-value above 1e-6), no CDR3, stop codons, out-of-frame junctions, or ambiguous translated residues. V3J clonotypes were defined as sequences sharing the same inferred V gene, J gene, and CDR3 amino acid sequence. To compute the percentage overlap between repertoires, the number of shared unique clonotypes was divided by the size of the smaller repertoire. Repertoire richness was assessed with RTK rarefaction, the Chao1 estimator, and Recon v2.1 estimates of unobserved clonotypes. Generation probabilities for all TCRbeta clonotypes obtained by the gDNA method from a handful of donors were computed using OLGA. Entries here come from immuneACCESS through TCRdb and include only in-frame sequences with V and J called. Some clones fail to appear in such tables; in the studies checked, an unresolved V gene covers under half of the shortfall, and the cause of the remainder is unknown. V, J and clone size reflect that table, while D and trimming were determined from the DNA. This sample lists about 2.1 million clones; 90% to 95% were detected once. The top ten constitute more than 1.5% of the sample.

Comments on this clone: What this receptor recognizes is not known. The input lacks base qualities; no much larger clone sits a single base away.

Trimming costs V 1 base and J 5 bases, and their ends lie 14 bases apart. The germline V gene specifies SGHAT as CDR1 and FQNNGV as CDR2. The CDR3 measures 15 amino acids from cysteine to phenylalanine. Of the read, only the CDR3 DNA is kept; its 45 bases are in frame from base 1. CD8 naive samples consisted of CD45RO-negative cells that were positively selected for CCR7, yielding a CD45RA+CCR7+ population without TemRA cells. The donors were healthy, HIV-negative adults with no recently reported acute infections or vaccinations. Every donor was a Caucasian adult living in Nashville, Tennessee, USA. Blood was collected by leukapheresis, and PBMCs were isolated by Ficoll-Histopaque density gradient centrifugation and then cryopreserved in liquid nitrogen vapor phase. Analytical flow cytometry was used to check the purity and quantity of each magnetically sorted T cell population. Genomic DNA was isolated from every sorted fraction and measured by UV absorbance on a Nanodrop 2000c.

Broad study findings and their caveats: Around 5% of naive CD4, 3.5% of naive CD8, 2.3% of memory CD4, and around 0.4% of memory CD8 clonotypes were shared across several donors. Rarefaction of sorted-subset datasets indicated incomplete sequencing despite the large sequencing depth. Because the study included a small number of donors, the genetic and exposure-history diversity represented was limited. Naive subsets generally had larger estimated clonotype richness than memory subsets did. Based on pairwise subsampling, the degree of clonotype sharing among donors was expected to be affected by sequencing depth. Compared with non-shared clonotypes, clonotypes shared by all four sorted-subset donors had higher generation probabilities. Only blood was sampled, and tissue TCR repertoires likely differ from those in blood.

This sequence originates from a man younger than 30 in good health. Some clones in this sample may be carry-over from other donors' samples. The chain is encoded by TRBV11-2 joined to TRBJ2-5; the D gene assignment is perhaps TRBD1 or TRBD2, with each matching 5 bases. Sequenced: naive CD8+ T cells from PBMCs. The cell subset or site label, read with the paper, signifies: CD45RA+CCR7+. Read as DNA, the sequence is TGTGCCAGCAGCTTAGGAGTTGGGGGACGGGAGACCCAGTACTTC. Its amino acids are CASSLGVGGRETQYF. The variable domain in full, with residues beyond the CDR3 obtained from the reference TRBV11-2 and TRBJ2-5 genes, is EAGVAQSPRYKIIEKRQSVAFWCNPISGHATLYWYQQILGQGPKLLIQFQNNGVVDDSQLPKDRFSAERLKGVDSTLKIQPAKLEDSAVYLCASSLGVGGRETQYFGPGTRLLVL.